The clone carrying this TCR beta chain appeared many times. Its antigen remains unknown. Libraries of TCR beta came from iRepertoire HTBI primers plus Arm-PCR of CDR3 regions. From the multiplex PCR reads, TCRdb called clonotypes with MiXCR, one entry per CDR3 protein. The repertoire holds roughly 430,000 distinct CDR3 sequences, over 20% seen once, with roughly an eighth in the top ten. Germline V lookup: CDR1 DFQATT, CDR2 SNEGSKA (reference sequence). This CDR3 is 14 amino acids long. V lost 7 bases, J lost 4 bases, and 10 bases stayed unmatched. This specimen comes from a study of regulatory T cells in long-lasting Graves disease. Time point noted: persistent/refractory GD, antithyroid drugs over 5 years with positive TRAb. TCR sequences were obtained from RNA taken from PBMCs. Findings and limits, study-wide: Persistent patients had a count of shared public clonotypes (around 2,500) that exceeded that of new patients (approximately 1,000).

The chain joins TRBV20-1 to TRBJ2-7, with 10 bases that match TRBD1. This sequence originates from a female donor with Graves disease. This material consisted of peripheral blood mononuclear cells (PBMCs), taken when the disease was refractory, from a patient treated with antithyroid drugs. The CDR3 DNA sequence: TGCAGTGGGTCTCCCGGGACAGGGGAGTACGAGCAGTACTTC. Its protein product is CSGSPGTGEYEQYF.